This T cell receptor (beta chain) was captured in a study of identical twins. The length of the CDR3 is 16 residues. Germline assignment: CDR1 LGHDT and CDR2 YNNKEL (reference sequence). The V end was cut by 0 bases, the J end by 5 bases, with 16 bases between. TCRdb recomputed calls from the 5' RACE reads with MiXCR, one row per CDR3 protein. The table has approximately 490,000 distinct CDR3 sequences, about a fifth seen once; the top ten hold around 0.5%. In addition, the sample was reused for a study of yellow fever vaccine responses in identical twins.

Sequenced sample: CD4+ T cells sorted from blood. The rearrangement uses TRBV3-1 and TRBJ2-5; D perhaps matches TRBD2 (7 bases). The TCR comes from a young woman in good health. CDR3 sequence (DNA): TGTGCCAGCAGCCAAGAGAGATGGGGGGGGGCGGAGACCCAGTACTTC. Its translation is CASSQERWGGAETQYF.